The rows below give T cell receptor beta chains drawn from one sample of a study of cytomegalovirus exposure and HLA in healthy donors. Clones were sequenced by immunoSEQ multiplex PCR, and TCRdb holds only the in-frame ones, with some missing. The sample carries about 85,000 clones, approximately 80% recorded once. The specimen sequenced was PBMCs. The receptors here all came from a woman between 50 and 59 years old in good health and CMV-seropositive. The CDR3 runs from the conserved cysteine through the conserved F or W. D genes are given only for firm matches. For some rows the clone size is stated as once, few or many, or as a class when expanded; others skip it.

j_call d_call clone_size v_call cdr3_aa cdr3_nt
TRBJ2-1 TRBD2 . TRBV25-1 CASSEYISSGSSYNEQFF TGTGCCAGCAGTGAATATATTTCTAGCGGGAGTTCTTACAATGAGCAGTTCTTC
TRBJ2-5 TRBD1 few TRBV18 CASSRGQGETQYF TGTGCCAGCTCACGGGGACAGGGGGAGACCCAGTACTTC
TRBJ2-7 TRBD2 . TRBV30 CAWRSSGGVPYEQYF TGTGCCTGGAGGTCCTCGGGGGGGGTCCCCTACGAGCAGTACTTC
TRBJ2-3 TRBD2 few TRBV6-4 CASSDSPRTSATDTQYF TGTGCCAGCAGTGACTCCCCCCGGACTAGCGCCACAGATACGCAGTATTTT
TRBJ1-4 TRBD1 . TRBV25-1 CASSEVGQVYEKLFF TGTGCCAGCAGTGAAGTCGGACAGGTCTACGAAAAACTGTTTTTT
TRBJ1-5 TRBD1 . TRBV2 CATADRGEQPQHF TGTGCCACCGCCGACAGGGGCGAACAGCCCCAGCATTTT
TRBJ1-3 TRBD1 . TRBV9 CASSVTQGVGNTIYF TGTGCCAGCAGCGTGACACAGGGGGTTGGAAACACCATATATTTT
TRBJ1-3 . once TRBV7-9 CASSSTERVGNTIYF TGTGCCAGCAGCTCTACCGAGAGGGTGGGAAACACCATATATTTT
TRBJ2-7 . once TRBV10-2 CASSEPGRPSEQYF TGCGCCAGCAGTGAGCCGGGACGGCCTAGCGAGCAGTACTTC
TRBJ1-2 TRBD1 . TRBV5-6 CASSPGTGGYYTF TGTGCCAGCAGCCCCGGGACAGGGGGGTACTACACCTTC
TRBJ2-1 . . TRBV9 CASSEGGELYNEQFF TGTGCCAGCAGCGAGGGGGGGGAACTTTACAATGAGCAGTTCTTC
TRBJ1-2 TRBD1 . TRBV5-6 CASSLGGQGPTF TGTGCCAGCAGCTTGGGAGGACAGGGACCCACCTTC
TRBJ2-2 TRBD2 . TRBV7-9 CSSSGGAGATSGELFF TGTTCCAGCAGCGGCGGGGCGGGAGCTACATCCGGGGAGCTGTTTTTT
TRBJ1-3 . once TRBV5-1 CASSLGAGNTIYF TGCGCCAGCAGCTTGGGCGCTGGAAACACCATATATTTT
TRBJ1-1 . . TRBV4-2 CASSRPKTITEAFF TGTGCCAGCAGCCGACCAAAAACTATCACTGAAGCTTTCTTT
TRBJ2-5 . . TRBV18 CASSTSGGAKETQYF TGTGCCAGCTCAACCAGTGGGGGGGCCAAAGAGACCCAGTACTTC